The next 5 T cell receptor beta chains were all read from a single sample in a study of CD8+CD57+ T cells in acquired aplastic anemia. For sequencing, patients were chosen who had shown expansion of CD8+CD57+ cells by flow cytometry. Genomic DNA templated the TCR beta VDJ and CDR3 profiling. MiXCR, applied by TCRdb to the reads, yields one record per CDR3 protein. The sample records around 200,000 distinct CDR3 sequences, 50% to 65% being singletons. Sequenced sample: sorted CD4+, CD8+, or CD8+CD57+ T cells (not recorded which) from PBMCs. The receptor set was obtained from a human donor with aplastic anemia.

This clonotype was counted between two and nine times. The chain links TRBV7-8 to TRBJ2-7, with D possibly matching TRBD1 (6 bases). V was trimmed by 1 base and J by 0 bases, leaving 13 bases between them. Looked up from germline, CDR1 is SGHVS and CDR2 is FQNEAQ. This CDR3 is 16 amino acids long. The CDR3 nucleotides read TGTGCCAGCAGCTTAGTGGGGGCTCTGAGCTCCTACGAGCAGTACTTC. The encoded protein is CASSLVGALSSYEQYF.

The rearrangement links TRBV7-9 to TRBJ2-5; 9 nucleotides match TRBD1. The CDR3 is 14 residues long. Trimming cost V 5 bases and J 3 bases; bases outside gene matches: 4. CDR1 SEHNR and CDR2 FQNEAQ come from the germline V gene (reference sequence). The CDR3 region has the DNA TGTGCCAGCAGCCTGGGACAGGGTAAAGAGACCCAGTACTTC. This encodes CASSLGQGKETQYF.

The chain employs TRBV24-1 and TRBJ2-3; D is ambiguous. The CDR3 is 12 amino acids. In germline, CDR1 is KGHDR, CDR2 SFDVKD. V dropped 5 bases and J dropped 3 bases, with 5 bases sitting between them. CDR3 region: CATSALTDTQYF. The CDR3 coding sequence is TGTGCCACCAGTGCCCTTACAGATACGCAGTATTTT.

Remarks on this clonotype: The CDR3 does not close with the conserved phenylalanine or tryptophan, likely indicating a read error. Because the CDR3's place on the DNA is in doubt, the DNA is left out and the CDR3 is given as listed by TCRdb. V usage is TRBV6-4 and J usage is TRBJ2-6. Germline V gives CDR1 MRHNA, CDR2 SNTAGT. Termini included, the CDR3 measures 9 amino acids. This CDR3 is CASSDTKNT.

The chain recombines TRBV25-1 with TRBJ2-5; 9 bases match TRBD2. This CDR3 spans 15 amino acids. Trimming removed 4 bases from V and 3 bases from J; junction bases left unmatched: 6. Per germline, CDR1 MGHDK and CDR2 SYGVNS. The CDR3 here is CASSVAGDIKETQYF. The CDR3, as DNA: TGTGCCAGCAGTGTAGCGGGGGACATCAAAGAGACCCAGTACTTC.